The 30 T cell receptor beta chains in this list originate from one sample, sequenced in a study of blood T cell repertoires in COVID-19. Repertoires were generated with immunoSEQ multiplex PCR, while TCRdb's copy carries only in-frame clones and drops some. The sample contains just over 300,000 clones, roughly 90% of which appear only once. Sequencing was carried out using peripheral blood. These TCRs come from a man between 18 and 35 years old with active or convalescent COVID-19.

The chain carries TRBV28 and TRBJ2-7, with D perhaps TRBD2 (5 bases). Deletions cut 3 bases from V and 2 bases from J, with 14 bases between. The CDR3 is made up of 15 amino acids. Germline CDR1 reads MDHEN; CDR2 reads SYDVKM. As DNA, the CDR3 is TGTGCCAGCAGTTTTGTCGGAGAGGGAGCCTACGAGCAGTACTTC. Its translation is CASSFVGEGAYEQYF.

The chain uses TRBV7-2 and TRBJ2-5; D perhaps matches TRBD1 (6 bases). Trimming removed 5 bases at V and 5 bases at J, with 15 bases between. Per the germline V gene, CDR1 is SGHTA and CDR2 is FQGNSA. CDR3 length: 14 residues. CDR3 nucleotide sequence: TGTGCCAGCAGCGAATCGACAGGTGGGGAGACCCAGTACTTC. Translated: CASSESTGGETQYF.

The CDR3 DNA reads TGCGCCAGCAAATTTGGAGCAGTTGATTATAATTCACCCCTCCACTTT. It translates to CASKFGAVDYNSPLHF. This chain uses TRBV5-1 with TRBJ1-6, with D unresolved. The CDR3 is made up of 16 amino acids. V lost 6 bases to trimming and J lost 4 bases, with 17 bases between them. Germline assignment: CDR1 SGHRS and CDR2 YFSETQ.

The chain carries TRBV7-2 and TRBJ2-7; TRBD2 matches at 9 bases. In germline, CDR1 is SGHTA, CDR2 FQGNSA. The V gene end was trimmed by 5 bases and the J gene end by 4 bases; junction bases not matched to a gene: 12. The CDR3 covers 16 residues. The CDR3 nucleotides are TGTGCCAGCAGCCCGGTGGGCGGGAGGGCCTTTTACGAGCAGTACTTC. Translated: CASSPVGGRAFYEQYF.

This clone has ten or more counts. Other DNA sequences in this sample translate to the same CDR3. As DNA, the CDR3 is TGTGCCAGCAGCCCTGGCGGTAGCCTCACCGGGGAGCTGTTTTTT. Amino acid sequence: CASSPGGSLTGELFF. The chain uses TRBV2 and TRBJ2-2, with unresolved D. The CDR3 extends over 15 amino acids. V lost 6 bases to trimming and J lost 4 bases, with 15 bases between them. Germline CDR1 is SNHLY and CDR2 is FYNNEI.

Comments on this clone: Other nucleotide sequences in the sample specify the same CDR3. The genes are TRBV5-6 and TRBJ1-2; 9 positions agree with TRBD1. Trimming took 3 bases from V and 4 from J; bases not matched to a gene: 7. Germline V gene lookup returns CDR1 SGHDT and CDR2 YYEEEE. The CDR3 runs to 15 residues. The CDR3 spells CASSSGQGDFYGYTF. The CDR3 DNA reads TGTGCCAGCAGCTCGGGACAGGGAGATTTCTATGGCTACACCTTC.

This chain joins TRBV6-2 or TRBV6-3 and TRBJ2-1, with no clear D. The CDR3 runs to 12 residues. Germline V gene data show CDR1 as MNHEY and CDR2 as SVGEGT. Trimming took off 0 bases at V and 11 bases at J, with 8 bases between the two ends. CDR3 protein: CASSYSTHQQFF. In nucleotides, the CDR3 is TGTGCCAGCAGTTACTCCACACATCAGCAGTTCTTC.

This clone was detected only once. Other DNA sequences in this sample translate to the same CDR3. The gene calls are TRBV9 and TRBJ2-3; 7 bases are a match to TRBD2. The ends lost 0 bases at V and 0 bases at J; junction bases unmatched: 4. CDR1 is SGDLS, CDR2 YYNGEE, per germline. The CDR3 is 16 residues long. The CDR3 sequence is CASSVAWGGSTDTQYF. Here the CDR3 DNA reads TGTGCCAGCAGCGTAGCTTGGGGGGGAAGCACAGATACGCAGTATTTT.

In its sample, this clone was seen a few times. The V call is TRBV7-6, the J call TRBJ1-4; 7 bases are a match to TRBD1. Germline V lookup: CDR1 SGHVS, CDR2 FNYEAQ. The CDR3 loop spans 15 amino acids. V was pared by 1 base and J by 8 bases, with 7 bases of the junction left unmatched. In DNA, the CDR3 is TGTGCCAGCAGCTTAGAATCAGGGGGGAGAGAAAAACTGTTTTTT. This translates into CASSLESGGREKLFF.

The J gene is TRBJ2-2, the V gene TRBV7-9; the match to TRBD2 covers 15 bases. CDR1 and CDR2 (germline): SEHNR, FQNEAQ (reference sequence). The trim removed 5 bases at V and 5 bases at J, leaving 6 bases unmatched. This CDR3 region has 17 residues. The CDR3 here is CASSPGLAGGRTGELFF. The CDR3 region has the DNA TGTGCCAGCAGCCCTGGACTAGCGGGGGGGCGTACCGGGGAGCTGTTTTTT.

This clone was counted a few times. This chain joins TRBV15 and TRBJ2-3, with D perhaps TRBD1 (7 bases). This CDR3 is built from 14 residues. Trimming stripped 5 bases from V and 2 bases from J, with 11 bases between. The germline CDR1 and CDR2 sequences are LNHNV and YYDKDF (reference sequence). DNA for the CDR3: TGTGCCACCAGCGGGGGGACAGCCACAGATACGCAGTATTTT. This gives the protein CATSGGTATDTQYF.

This clone was observed once. The chain recombines TRBV19 with TRBJ1-5; 8 positions match TRBD1. Germline CDR1 LNHDA, CDR2 SQIVND (reference sequence). The J segment lost 1 base and the V segment lost 5 bases, leaving 7 bases of the junction unmatched. This CDR3 has 16 residues. The CDR3, as DNA: TGTGCCAGTAGTTCCAGACAGGGGTTCAGCAATCAGCCCCAGCATTTT. Translation gives CASSSRQGFSNQPQHF.

V gene TRBV7-2 combines with J gene TRBJ1-1; no clear D. The CDR3 has 17 amino acids. V lost 5 bases, J lost 1 base, and 20 bases lay in between. Germline V gene sequence: CDR1 SGHTA, CDR2 FQGNSA. CDR3 region: CASSPTFYGISNTEAFF. The CDR3, as DNA: TGTGCCAGCAGCCCGACATTTTACGGGATTTCGAACACTGAAGCTTTCTTT.

J is TRBJ2-7 and V is TRBV5-1; D gene ambiguous. This CDR3 region has 12 residues. In germline, CDR1 is SGHRS, CDR2 YFSETQ. V lost 7 bases to trimming and J lost 6 bases, with 14 bases between them. DNA of the CDR3: TGCGCCAGCGGAGCCAGCTACCGCGAGCAGTACTTC. This translates into CASGASYREQYF.

The chain links TRBV6-5 to TRBJ1-1; 9 positions match TRBD1. The trim removed 6 bases at V and 4 bases at J, leaving 6 bases unmatched. The germline V gene has CDR1 MNHEY and CDR2 SVGAGI. The CDR3 is made up of 14 amino acids. CDR3 coding DNA: TGTGCCAGCAGCCCGACAGGGGGATCCACTGAAGCTTTCTTT. Amino acid sequence: CASSPTGGSTEAFF.

V is TRBV6-5 and J is TRBJ2-7; no clear D gene. V was pared by 4 bases and J by 2 bases, with 9 bases between. The CDR3 spans 13 residues. The V gene's germline CDR1 is MNHEY and CDR2 SVGAGI. The CDR3 DNA follows: TGTGCCAGCAGTTTTGCTAGTCCCTACGAGCAGTACTTC. Protein product: CASSFASPYEQYF.

This rearrangement joins TRBV6-5 to TRBJ1-5, with 11 nucleotides matching TRBD1. The V and J ends lost 6 bases and 6 bases, in that order; junction bases with no gene match: 4. The CDR3 spans 14 residues. Germline V CDR1 and CDR2: MNHEY, SVGAGI. As DNA, the CDR3 is TGTGCCAGCAGGGACAGGGGGCTGGGTCAGCCCCAGCATTTT. It encodes CASRDRGLGQPQHF.

The chain couples TRBV7-9 to TRBJ2-2, with 10 bases lining up with TRBD2. V shed 8 bases, J shed 7 bases, and the junction held 7 bases outside the gene matches. This CDR3 has 14 residues. Germline V gives CDR1 SEHNR, CDR2 FQNEAQ (reference sequence). The chain's CDR3 is CASEREGQVGELFF. CDR3 nucleotide sequence: TGTGCCAGCGAGCGGGAGGGCCAGGTCGGGGAGCTGTTTTTT.

The chain uses TRBV27 and TRBJ1-5, with D hard to call. V lost 4 bases to trimming and J lost 7 bases, with 14 bases between them. Germline V CDR1 and CDR2: MNHEY, SMNVEV (reference sequence). The CDR3 sequence is 14 residues long. The CDR3: CASSWNRAGQPQHF. DNA of the CDR3: TGTGCCAGCAGTTGGAACAGAGCGGGACAGCCCCAGCATTTT.

V and J are TRBV28 and TRBJ1-3, with no clear D. Germline V lookup: CDR1 MDHEN, CDR2 SYDVKM. V was clipped by 3 bases and J by 3 bases, with 3 bases between them. The CDR3 sequence is 12 residues long. The CDR3 here is CASSFIGNTIYF. CDR3 DNA sequence: TGTGCCAGCAGTTTTATTGGAAACACCATATATTTT. The whole variable domain, remainder taken from reference TRBV28 and TRBJ1-3, is DVKVTQSSRYLVKRTGEKVFLECVQDMDHENMFWYRQDPGLGLRLIYFSYDVKMKEKGDIPEGYSVSREKKERFSLILESASTNQTSMYLCASSFIGNTIYFGEGSWLTVV.

The chain employs TRBV3-1 (or the pseudogene TRBV3-2) and TRBJ2-7; the match to TRBD2 covers 8 bases. Germline trimming cut 4 bases from V and 1 base from J; bases unmatched to any gene: 9. The V gene's germline CDR1 is LGHDT and CDR2 YNNKEL (reference sequence). This CDR3 is built from 16 residues. The DNA of the CDR3 is TGTGCCAGCAGCCGCTCGGGAGGGGGGGCTTCCTACGAGCAGTACTTC. As protein: CASSRSGGGASYEQYF.

This clone showed up just once. CDR3 nucleotides: TGCGCCAGCAGCCGGACTAGCGGGGGTCGTTACAATGAGCAGTTCTTC. It specifies CASSRTSGGRYNEQFF. The V and J genes are TRBV10-1 and TRBJ2-1; 13 bases agree with TRBD2. The CDR3 contains 16 residues. Losses at the gene ends were 6 bases for V and 4 bases for J; bases not matched to a gene: 6. The V gene's germline CDR1 is WNHNN and CDR2 SYGVQD (reference sequence).

In its sample, this clone was seen once. This rearrangement joins TRBV20-1 to TRBJ2-7; 7 positions agree with TRBD1. CDR1 and CDR2 from the germline V gene are DFQATT and SNEGSKA (reference sequence). V was clipped by 4 bases and J by 4 bases; unmatched bases: 10. CDR3 length: 14 residues. In nucleotides, the CDR3 is TGCAGTGCTAATGAAAACAGGGGAAGTTACGAGCAGTACTTC. It translates to CSANENRGSYEQYF.

The genes are TRBV11-2 and TRBJ2-1; D not resolved. V was shortened by 5 bases and J by 6 bases, with 17 bases between the two germline ends. CDR1 and CDR2 (germline): SGHAT, FQNNGV. This CDR3 contains 15 residues. CDR3 sequence (DNA): TGTGCCAGCAGCCCCGAGAGCCGGCGGAGCAATGAGCAGTTCTTC. Protein: CASSPESRRSNEQFF. The entire variable domain, with the rest obtained from reference TRBV11-2 and TRBJ2-1, is as follows: EAGVAQSPRYKIIEKRQSVAFWCNPISGHATLYWYQQILGQGPKLLIQFQNNGVVDDSQLPKDRFSAERLKGVDSTLKIQPAKLEDSAVYLCASSPESRRSNEQFFGPGTRLTVL.

The gene calls are TRBV7-9 and TRBJ2-1; 7 nucleotides match TRBD1. Germline trimming cut 5 bases from V and 8 bases from J; bases unmatched to any gene: 12. From germline, CDR1 is SEHNR and CDR2 FQNEAQ (reference sequence). The CDR3 is 15 residues long. The CDR3, as DNA: TGTGCCAGCAGCCCTCGGACAGGTCAAGGCTATGAGCAGTTCTTC. The encoded protein is CASSPRTGQGYEQFF.

This rearrangement joins TRBV24-1 to TRBJ1-6, with TRBD1 matching over 7 bases. V gave up 5 bases and J gave up 7 bases; unmatched junction bases: 10. CDR1 and CDR2 (germline): KGHDR, SFDVKD. The length of the CDR3 is 16 residues. The CDR3 bases are TGTGCCACCAGTGGACCGGGACAGTCGAAGAATTCACCCCTCCACTTT. Translating it yields CATSGPGQSKNSPLHF.

The genes are TRBV4-2 and TRBJ2-5; TRBD2 aligns across 12 bases. Germline trimming cut 0 bases from V and 5 bases from J; bases unmatched to any gene: 1. The CDR3 has 15 residues. The germline gives CDR1 LGHNA, CDR2 YNFKEQ. The CDR3 spells CASSQDTSGGETQYF. For the CDR3, the DNA is TGTGCCAGCAGCCAAGACACTAGCGGGGGGGAGACCCAGTACTTC.

This chain uses TRBV28 with TRBJ2-6, with D perhaps TRBD2 (5 bases). The CDR3 length is 15 residues. Trimming removed 2 bases from V and 2 bases from J, with 7 bases in between. Germline CDR1 reads MDHEN; CDR2 reads SYDVKM. The chain's CDR3 is CASSLHGTGANVLTF. The CDR3 DNA reads as TGTGCCAGCAGTTTACACGGGACTGGGGCCAACGTCCTGACTTTC. Filled out from reference TRBV28 and TRBJ2-6, the complete variable domain reads DVKVTQSSRYLVKRTGEKVFLECVQDMDHENMFWYRQDPGLGLRLIYFSYDVKMKEKGDIPEGYSVSREKKERFSLILESASTNQTSMYLCASSLHGTGANVLTFGAGSRLTVL.

The rearrangement joins TRBV9 to TRBJ2-1; 11 positions agree with TRBD2. Losses at the gene ends were 1 base for V and 7 bases for J; bases not matched to a gene: 7. Germline assignment: CDR1 SGDLS and CDR2 YYNGEE. This CDR3 is 16 amino acids long. CDR3 in DNA: TGTGCCAGCAGCGTATACGCGACTAGCGGGGCTAATGAGCAGTTCTTC. This translates into CASSVYATSGANEQFF.

J is TRBJ2-7 and V is TRBV7-3, with TRBD2 matching over 10 bases. Germline assignment: CDR1 SGHTA and CDR2 FQGTGA. The CDR3 runs 15 residues. Trimming took 5 bases from V and 1 from J; bases not matched to a gene: 5. The CDR3 sequence is CASSPSSGSSYEQYF. The CDR3, as DNA: TGTGCCAGCAGCCCGTCTAGCGGGAGTTCCTACGAGCAGTACTTC.